This TCR beta chain was captured in a study of T-cell memory formation after mild COVID-19. In the study overall: TCR clusters showed largely donor specificity.

This clonotype showed up many times. Its target is not known. Relative to the germline gene, one junction end is altered; a read error may explain this. The length of the CDR3 is 12 residues. Germline CDR1 and CDR2: SGHRS and YFSETQ. Study-wide results and caveats: Mainly CM and EM harbored the contracting CD4+ clones; mainly EMRA harbored the CD8+ ones. From day 15 to 85, contracting clones were balanced between CD4 and CD8, whereas later expanders leaned toward CD4+.

TCRdb re-called the 5' RACE reads through MiXCR, storing one row per CDR3 protein. The sample has a few hundred thousand distinct CDR3 sequences, roughly an eighth seen once. The sequencing input was PBMCs or a T cell subset sorted from them (not recorded which). The chain links TRBV5-1 to TRBJ2-7; D not certain. The origin of this receptor is a man aged 18 to 30 who had mild COVID-19 (a few samples of this study predate the infection). Cell type and time point are not known. The CDR3 sequence is CASSLGGYEQYF. CDR3 nucleotides: TGTGCCAGCAGCTTAGGCGGCTACGAGCAGTACTTC. The full variable domain, completed using reference TRBV5-1 and TRBJ2-7, is KAGVTQTPRYLIKTRGQQVTLSCSPISGHRSVSWYQQTPGQGLQFLFEYFSETQRNKGNFPGRFSGRQFSNSRSEMNVSTLELGDSALYLCASSLGGYEQYFGPGTRLTVT.